These T cell receptor beta chains were read from a single sample in a study of T cell responses to AZD1222 COVID-19 vaccine. Using immunoSEQ multiplex PCR, the repertoire was profiled, and TCRdb retains in-frame clones only, with some absent. The sample records under 95,000 clones, almost 90% being singletons. Sequenced material: peripheral blood, taken on day 0 of AZD1222 vaccination. All receptors derive from an adult in good health. Each CDR3 is given with its conserved first and last residue. A D gene is named only where the DNA matches it firmly. The size entry is marked missing in some rows and otherwise reads once, few, many or a size class.

d_call,clone_size,v_call,j_call,cdr3_aa,cdr3_nt
NA,NA,TRBV7-8,TRBJ1-1,CASSLGTVGMNTEAFF,TGTGCCAGCAGCTTAGGCACTGTGGGTATGAACACTGAAGCTTTCTTT
NA,NA,TRBV19,TRBJ1-2,CASSIGHRLRGYTF,TGTGCCAGTAGTATAGGTCACAGGCTCCGTGGCTACACCTTC
TRBD2,NA,TRBV5-4,TRBJ2-1,CASSLDRTSGGYNEQFF,TGTGCCAGCAGCTTGGACAGGACTAGCGGGGGTTACAATGAGCAGTTCTTC
NA,once,TRBV11-3,TRBJ2-1,CASSPGEAPLNEQFF,TGTGCCAGCAGCCCCGGGGAGGCGCCTCTCAATGAGCAGTTCTTC
TRBD2,NA,TRBV6-6,TRBJ2-7,CASSKSGTPGGGEQYF,TGTGCCAGCAGCAAGAGCGGGACGCCGGGGGGTGGAGAGCAGTACTTC
NA,NA,TRBV18,TRBJ1-6,CASSPSGAYNSPLHF,TGTGCCAGCTCACCGTCGGGGGCTTATAATTCACCCCTCCACTTT
NA,NA,TRBV7-8,TRBJ1-2,CASSLAHNNYGYTF,TGTGCCAGCAGCTTAGCCCACAATAACTATGGCTACACCTTC
NA,NA,TRBV9,TRBJ1-1,CASSVGPTNQAEAFF,TGTGCCAGCAGCGTAGGGCCGACGAATCAGGCTGAAGCTTTCTTT
NA,NA,TRBV11-2,TRBJ2-4,CASSRRDGLAKNIQYF,TGTGCCAGCAGTCGACGGGACGGTTTAGCCAAAAACATTCAGTACTTC
NA,once,TRBV7-9,TRBJ1-6,CASSLAGWPNSPLHF,TGTGCCAGCAGCTTAGCGGGCTGGCCGAATTCACCCCTCCACTTT
NA,NA,TRBV19,TRBJ1-4,CASSRHQTGENEKLFF,TGTGCCAGTAGTCGACACCAGACAGGCGAGAATGAAAAACTGTTTTTT
NA,NA,TRBV5-1,TRBJ1-2,CASSLEVRVQPTNYGYTF,TGCGCCAGCAGCTTGGAAGTCCGAGTACAGCCGACTAACTATGGCTACACCTTC
NA,NA,TRBV12-3/TRBV12-4,TRBJ2-3,CASSRPPGDTQYF,TGTGCCAGCAGTCGCCCACCAGGGGATACGCAGTATTTT
NA,NA,TRBV6-4,TRBJ2-3,CASSPRAGRDTQYF,TGTGCCAGCAGTCCCCGTGCGGGGAGGGATACGCAGTATTTT
TRBD2,NA,TRBV5-1,TRBJ2-3,CASRQLAGLTDTQYF,TGCGCCAGCAGACAGCTAGCGGGGCTCACAGATACGCAGTATTTT
NA,NA,TRBV18,TRBJ1-3,CASSPQEWGEWRGNTIYF,TGTGCCAGCTCACCACAAGAGTGGGGGGAATGGCGTGGAAACACCATATATTTT
NA,NA,TRBV21-1,TRBJ1-4,CASSKVGDLAEKLFF,TGTGCCAGCAGCAAAGTGGGGGACCTGGCTGAAAAACTGTTTTTT
TRBD1,NA,TRBV19,TRBJ1-1,CASSMLGQGMNTEAFF,TGTGCCAGTAGTATGTTAGGACAGGGTATGAACACTGAAGCTTTCTTT
NA,NA,TRBV9,TRBJ2-5,CASSVGPQETQYF,TGTGCCAGCAGCGTAGGACCCCAAGAGACCCAGTACTTC
NA,NA,TRBV25-1,TRBJ1-1,CASSEPGPSTEAFF,TGTGCCAGCAGTGAACCGGGACCCAGCACTGAAGCTTTCTTT
TRBD1,NA,TRBV2,TRBJ1-2,CASSVQGEAAANYGYTF,TGTGCCAGCAGTGTTCAGGGGGAGGCTGCTGCTAACTATGGCTACACCTTC
TRBD2,NA,TRBV4-2,TRBJ2-7,CASSHGERDYEQYF,TGTGCCAGCAGCCATGGGGAGCGGGACTACGAGCAGTACTTC
TRBD2,few,TRBV4-2,TRBJ2-2,CASSQEVSGGPGELFF,TGTGCCAGCAGCCAAGAAGTAAGCGGGGGGCCCGGGGAGCTGTTTTTT
NA,NA,TRBV18,TRBJ1-4,CASSLGMAGREKLFF,TGTGCCAGCTCACTCGGGATGGCGGGTCGAGAAAAACTGTTTTTT
TRBD2,once,TRBV19,TRBJ2-7,CASSIAASGGGSAYEQYF,TGTGCCAGTAGTATAGCAGCTAGCGGGGGGGGCTCCGCCTACGAGCAGTACTTC
TRBD2,few,TRBV10-3,TRBJ2-1,CANAGDYDPNEQFF,TGTGCCAACGCCGGGGACTACGATCCCAATGAGCAGTTCTTC
NA,NA,TRBV6-5,TRBJ2-5,CASNSRGETQYF,TGTGCCAGCAACTCCAGGGGTGAGACCCAGTACTTC
NA,NA,TRBV6-5,TRBJ2-7,CASRSDYEQYF,TGTGCCAGCCGGTCGGACTACGAGCAGTACTTC
NA,NA,TRBV9,TRBJ2-3,CASSAGDTQYF,TGTGCCAGCAGCGCCGGGGATACGCAGTATTTT
TRBD2,NA,TRBV19,TRBJ2-7,CASSITAGGYEQYF,TGTGCCAGTAGTATAACAGCGGGGGGTTACGAGCAGTACTTC
NA,NA,TRBV13,TRBJ1-5,CASSLGFSNQPQHF,TGTGCCAGCAGCTTGGGTTTTAGCAATCAGCCCCAGCATTTT
NA,NA,TRBV5-1,TRBJ2-1,CASSSIPRQLGLYNEQFF,TGCGCCAGCAGCTCGATTCCAAGACAGTTGGGTCTCTACAATGAGCAGTTCTTC
NA,NA,TRBV2,TRBJ1-4,CASRQGTQEKLFF,TGTGCCAGCAGGCAGGGGACGCAAGAAAAACTGTTTTTT
NA,NA,TRBV6-5,TRBJ1-5,CASSYSWSGRQPQHF,TGTGCCAGCAGTTACTCGTGGTCAGGCCGACAGCCCCAGCATTTT